What follows describes a single T cell receptor (beta chain). This entry is derived from a study of blood T cell repertoires in COVID-19. As for the study in general: The United States, Italy and Spain supplied acute and convalescent COVID-19 samples. Nucleic acid was either cDNA or gDNA, and it came from T cells, B-cell-depleted T cells, or PBMCs.

Authors' analysis steps: Counts of nucleated cells, estimated from reference gene primer amplification, were obtained. Profiled with immunoSEQ multiplex PCR; TCRdb holds only in-frame clones, not every one. That table furnishes V, J and clone size, whereas the DNA furnished D and trimming. This table has about 270,000 clones, about 89% appearing once. The CDR3 covers 14 residues. The germline CDR1 and CDR2 sequences are GTSNPN and SVGIG (reference sequence). V lost 3 bases, J lost 6 bases, and 14 bases lay in between. Sequencing was performed on peripheral blood. The chain is built from TRBV30 and TRBJ1-4; D is perhaps TRBD1 (5 bases). The TCR was taken from a man aged 35 to 55 with active or convalescent COVID-19. The CDR3 coding sequence is TGTGCCTGGAGGGGTCGGGGAGGGGATGAAAAACTGTTTTTT. Its protein is CAWRGRGGDEKLFF.